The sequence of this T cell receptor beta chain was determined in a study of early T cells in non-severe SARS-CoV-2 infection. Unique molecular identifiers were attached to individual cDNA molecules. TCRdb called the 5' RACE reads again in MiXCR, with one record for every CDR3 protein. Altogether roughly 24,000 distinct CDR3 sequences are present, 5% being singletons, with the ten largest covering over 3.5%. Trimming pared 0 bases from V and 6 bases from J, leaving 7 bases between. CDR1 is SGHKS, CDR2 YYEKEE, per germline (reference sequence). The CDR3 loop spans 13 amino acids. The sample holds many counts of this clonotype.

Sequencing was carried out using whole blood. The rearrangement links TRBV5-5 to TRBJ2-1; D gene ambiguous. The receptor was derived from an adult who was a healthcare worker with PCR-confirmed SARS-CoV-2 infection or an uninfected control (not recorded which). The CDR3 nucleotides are TGTGCCAGCAGCTTGGCCTCGATCAATGAGCAGTTCTTC. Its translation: CASSLASINEQFF.